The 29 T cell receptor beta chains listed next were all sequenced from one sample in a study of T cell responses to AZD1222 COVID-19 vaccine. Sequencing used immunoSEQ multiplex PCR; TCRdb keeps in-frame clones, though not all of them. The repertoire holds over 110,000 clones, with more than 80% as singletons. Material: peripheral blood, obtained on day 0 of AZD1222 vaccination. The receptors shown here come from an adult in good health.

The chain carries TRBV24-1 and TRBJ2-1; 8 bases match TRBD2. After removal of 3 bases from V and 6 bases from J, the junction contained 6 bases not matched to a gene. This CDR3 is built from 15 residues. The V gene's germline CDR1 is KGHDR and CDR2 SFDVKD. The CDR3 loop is CATSDRGLGSNEQFF. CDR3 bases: TGTGCCACCAGTGATCGGGGACTAGGCAGCAATGAGCAGTTCTTC.

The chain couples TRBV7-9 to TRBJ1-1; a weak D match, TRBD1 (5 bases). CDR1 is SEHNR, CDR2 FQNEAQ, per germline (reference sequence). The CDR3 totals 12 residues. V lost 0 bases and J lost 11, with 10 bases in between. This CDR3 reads CASSLAKKGAFF. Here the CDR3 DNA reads TGTGCCAGCAGCTTAGCAAAGAAGGGGGCTTTCTTT.

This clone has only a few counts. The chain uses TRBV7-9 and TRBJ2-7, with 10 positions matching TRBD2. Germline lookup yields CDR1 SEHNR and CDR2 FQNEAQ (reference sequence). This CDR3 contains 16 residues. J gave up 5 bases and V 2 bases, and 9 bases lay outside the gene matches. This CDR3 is CASSLSPLAGLNEQYF. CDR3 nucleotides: TGTGCCAGCAGCTTATCCCCACTAGCGGGGCTCAACGAGCAGTACTTC.

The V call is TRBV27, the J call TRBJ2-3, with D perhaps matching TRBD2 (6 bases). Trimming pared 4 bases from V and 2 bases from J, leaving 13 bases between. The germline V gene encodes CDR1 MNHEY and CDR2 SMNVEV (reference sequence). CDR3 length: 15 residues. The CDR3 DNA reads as TGTGCCAGCAGTTCCCCGGGACTCCTCACAGATACGCAGTATTTT. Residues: CASSSPGLLTDTQYF.

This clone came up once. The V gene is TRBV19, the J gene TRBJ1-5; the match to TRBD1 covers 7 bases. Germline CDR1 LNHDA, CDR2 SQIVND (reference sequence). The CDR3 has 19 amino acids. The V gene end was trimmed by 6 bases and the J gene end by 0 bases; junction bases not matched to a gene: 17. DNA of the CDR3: TGTGCCAGTAGCCCCGAGGGGACAGCAAGCCCCTATAGCAATCAGCCCCAGCATTTT. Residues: CASSPEGTASPYSNQPQHF.

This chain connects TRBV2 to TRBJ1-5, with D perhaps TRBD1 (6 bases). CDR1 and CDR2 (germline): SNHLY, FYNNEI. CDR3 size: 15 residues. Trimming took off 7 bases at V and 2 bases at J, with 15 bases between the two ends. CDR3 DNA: TGTGCCAGCACAGCCGGGGGCCTAGGCAATCAGCCCCAGCATTTT. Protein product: CASTAGGLGNQPQHF.

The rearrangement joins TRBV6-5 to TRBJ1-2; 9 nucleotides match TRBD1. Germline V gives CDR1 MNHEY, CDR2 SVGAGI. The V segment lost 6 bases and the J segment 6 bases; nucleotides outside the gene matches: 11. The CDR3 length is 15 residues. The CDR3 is CASSRLGQGEDGYTF. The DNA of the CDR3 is TGTGCCAGCAGCAGACTGGGACAGGGTGAGGATGGCTACACCTTC.

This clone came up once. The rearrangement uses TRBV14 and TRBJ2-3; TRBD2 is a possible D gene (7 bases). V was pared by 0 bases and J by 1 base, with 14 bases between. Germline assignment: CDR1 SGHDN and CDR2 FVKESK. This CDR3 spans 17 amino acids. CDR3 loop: CASSQDPGGLGTDTQYF. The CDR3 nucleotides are TGTGCCAGCAGCCAAGACCCCGGGGGGCTCGGCACAGATACGCAGTATTTT.

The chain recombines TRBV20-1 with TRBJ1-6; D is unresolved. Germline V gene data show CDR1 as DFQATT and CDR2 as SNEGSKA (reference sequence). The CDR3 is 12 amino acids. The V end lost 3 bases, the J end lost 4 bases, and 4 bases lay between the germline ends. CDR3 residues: CSASIYNSPLHF. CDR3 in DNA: TGCAGTGCTAGTATTTATAATTCACCCCTCCACTTT.

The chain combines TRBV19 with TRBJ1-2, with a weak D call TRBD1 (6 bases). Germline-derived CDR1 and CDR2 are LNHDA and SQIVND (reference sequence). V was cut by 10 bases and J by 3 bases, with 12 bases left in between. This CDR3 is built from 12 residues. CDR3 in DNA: TGTGCCACGGGACGGACAGACTATGGCTACACCTTC. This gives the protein CATGRTDYGYTF.

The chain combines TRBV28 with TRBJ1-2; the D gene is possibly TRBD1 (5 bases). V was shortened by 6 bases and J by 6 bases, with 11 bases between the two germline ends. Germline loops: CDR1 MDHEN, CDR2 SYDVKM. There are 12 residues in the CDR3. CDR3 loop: CASRTGRDGYTF. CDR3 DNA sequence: TGTGCCAGCAGGACCGGCAGGGATGGCTACACCTTC.

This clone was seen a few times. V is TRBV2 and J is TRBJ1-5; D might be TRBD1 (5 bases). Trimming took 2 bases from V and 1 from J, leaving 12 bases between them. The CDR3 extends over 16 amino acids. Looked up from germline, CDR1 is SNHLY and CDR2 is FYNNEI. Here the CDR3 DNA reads TGTGCCAGCAGTGAAAGCAGGGCTCTGAGCAATCAGCCCCAGCATTTT. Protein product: CASSESRALSNQPQHF.

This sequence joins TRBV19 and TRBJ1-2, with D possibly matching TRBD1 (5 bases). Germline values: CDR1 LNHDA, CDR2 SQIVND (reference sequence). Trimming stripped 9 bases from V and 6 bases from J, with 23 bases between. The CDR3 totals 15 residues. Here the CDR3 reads CASVDGAGWADGYTF. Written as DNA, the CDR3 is TGTGCCAGCGTGGACGGCGCAGGGTGGGCGGATGGCTACACCTTC. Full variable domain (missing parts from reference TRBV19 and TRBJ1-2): DGGITQSPKYLFRKEGQNVTLSCEQNLNHDAMYWYRQDPGQGLRLIYYSQIVNDFQKGDIAEGYSVSREKKESFPLTVTSAQKNPTAFYLCASVDGAGWADGYTFGSGTRLTVV.

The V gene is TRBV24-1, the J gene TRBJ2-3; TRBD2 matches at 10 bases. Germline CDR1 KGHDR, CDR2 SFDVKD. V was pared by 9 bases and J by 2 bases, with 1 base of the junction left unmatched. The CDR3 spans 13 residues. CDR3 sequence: CATGTSDTDTQYF. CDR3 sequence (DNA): TGTGCCACCGGGACTAGCGACACAGATACGCAGTATTTT.

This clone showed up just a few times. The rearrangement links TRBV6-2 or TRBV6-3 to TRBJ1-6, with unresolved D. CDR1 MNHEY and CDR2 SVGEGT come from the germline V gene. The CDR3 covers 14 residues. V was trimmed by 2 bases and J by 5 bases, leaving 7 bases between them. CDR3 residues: CASSYPHHNSPLHF. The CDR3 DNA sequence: TGTGCCAGCAGTTACCCCCACCATAATTCACCCCTCCACTTT.

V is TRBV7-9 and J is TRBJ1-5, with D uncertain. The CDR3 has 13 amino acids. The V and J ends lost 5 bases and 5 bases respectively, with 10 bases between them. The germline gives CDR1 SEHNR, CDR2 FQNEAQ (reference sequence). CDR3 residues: CASSHLGDQPQHF. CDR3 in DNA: TGTGCCAGCAGCCACCTGGGTGATCAGCCCCAGCATTTT.

The CDR3 coding sequence is TGTGCCAGCAGTGAAGAGGGGGGGTATGAAGCTTTCTTT. This gives the protein CASSEEGGYEAFF. V gene TRBV6-1 combines with J gene TRBJ1-1; possibly TRBD1 for D (6 bases). The CDR3 contains 13 residues. CDR1 MNHNS and CDR2 SASEGT come from the germline V gene. V gave up 1 base and J gave up 7 bases, with 10 bases separating them.

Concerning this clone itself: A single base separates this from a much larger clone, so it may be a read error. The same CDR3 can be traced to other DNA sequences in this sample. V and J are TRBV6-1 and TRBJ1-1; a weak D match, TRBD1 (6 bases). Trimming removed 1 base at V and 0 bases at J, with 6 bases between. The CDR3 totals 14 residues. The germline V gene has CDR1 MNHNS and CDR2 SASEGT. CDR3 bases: TGTGCCAGCAGTGAAGACAGGGTGAACACTGAAGCTTTCTTT. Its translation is CASSEDRVNTEAFF.

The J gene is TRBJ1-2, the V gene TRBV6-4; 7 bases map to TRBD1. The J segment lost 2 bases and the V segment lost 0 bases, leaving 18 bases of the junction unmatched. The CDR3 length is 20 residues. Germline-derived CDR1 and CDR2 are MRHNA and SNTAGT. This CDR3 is CASSDSLARDRPGGNYGYTF. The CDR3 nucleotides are TGTGCCAGCAGTGACTCGTTAGCGAGAGACAGGCCAGGGGGGAACTATGGCTACACCTTC.

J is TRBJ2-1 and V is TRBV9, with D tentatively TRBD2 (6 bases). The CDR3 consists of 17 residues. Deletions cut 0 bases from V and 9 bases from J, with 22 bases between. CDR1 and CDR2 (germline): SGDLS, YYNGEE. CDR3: CASSVGGLGLVGREQFF. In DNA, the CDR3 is TGTGCCAGCAGCGTAGGCGGGTTGGGACTCGTGGGTCGTGAGCAGTTCTTC.

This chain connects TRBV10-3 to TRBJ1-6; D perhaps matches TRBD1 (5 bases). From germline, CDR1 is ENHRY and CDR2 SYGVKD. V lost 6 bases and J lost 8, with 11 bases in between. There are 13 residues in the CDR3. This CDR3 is CAIRGAQDSPLHF. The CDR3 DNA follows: TGTGCCATCAGAGGGGCTCAAGATTCACCCCTCCACTTT.

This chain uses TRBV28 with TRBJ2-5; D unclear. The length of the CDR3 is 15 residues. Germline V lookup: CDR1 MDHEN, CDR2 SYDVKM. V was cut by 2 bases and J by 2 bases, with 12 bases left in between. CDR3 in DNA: TGTGCCAGCAGTTTACTTGAGTTGGCGCAAGAGACCCAGTACTTC. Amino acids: CASSLLELAQETQYF.

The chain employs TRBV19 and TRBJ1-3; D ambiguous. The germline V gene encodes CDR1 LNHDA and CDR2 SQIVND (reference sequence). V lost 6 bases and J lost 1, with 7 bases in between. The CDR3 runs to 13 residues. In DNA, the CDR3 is TGTGCCAGTAGGCCACCGTCTGGAAACACCATATATTTT. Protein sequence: CASRPPSGNTIYF.

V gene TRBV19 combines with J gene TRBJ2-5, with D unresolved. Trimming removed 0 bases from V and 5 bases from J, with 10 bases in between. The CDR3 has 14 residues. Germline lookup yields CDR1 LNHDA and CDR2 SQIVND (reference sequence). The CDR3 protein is CASSIDQNRETQYF. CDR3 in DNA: TGTGCCAGTAGTATAGATCAGAATCGGGAGACCCAGTACTTC.

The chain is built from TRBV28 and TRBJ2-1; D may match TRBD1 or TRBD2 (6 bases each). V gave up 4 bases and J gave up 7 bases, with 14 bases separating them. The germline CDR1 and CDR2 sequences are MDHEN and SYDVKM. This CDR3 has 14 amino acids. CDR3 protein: CASSSTGGVNEQFF. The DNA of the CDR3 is TGTGCCAGCAGTTCGACAGGAGGGGTGAATGAGCAGTTCTTC. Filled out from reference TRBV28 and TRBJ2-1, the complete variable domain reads DVKVTQSSRYLVKRTGEKVFLECVQDMDHENMFWYRQDPGLGLRLIYFSYDVKMKEKGDIPEGYSVSREKKERFSLILESASTNQTSMYLCASSSTGGVNEQFFGPGTRLTVL.

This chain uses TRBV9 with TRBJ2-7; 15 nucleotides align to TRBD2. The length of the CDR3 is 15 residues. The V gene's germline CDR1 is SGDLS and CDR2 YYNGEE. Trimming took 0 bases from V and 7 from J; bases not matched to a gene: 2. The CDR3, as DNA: TGTGCCAGCAGCGTAGGGACTAGCGGGGGGGTTGAGCAGTACTTC. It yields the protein CASSVGTSGGVEQYF.

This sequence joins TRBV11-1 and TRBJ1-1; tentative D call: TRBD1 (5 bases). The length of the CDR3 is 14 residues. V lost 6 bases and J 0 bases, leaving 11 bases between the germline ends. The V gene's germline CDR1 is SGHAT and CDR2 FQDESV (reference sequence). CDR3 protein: CASSLQVMNTEAFF. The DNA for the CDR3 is TGTGCCAGCAGTTTACAGGTCATGAACACTGAAGCTTTCTTT. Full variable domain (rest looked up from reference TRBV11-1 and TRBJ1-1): EAEVAQSPRYKITEKSQAVAFWCDPISGHATLYWYRQILGQGPELLVQFQDESVVDDSQLPKDRFSAERLKGVDSTLKIQPAELGDSAMYLCASSLQVMNTEAFFGQGTRLTVV.

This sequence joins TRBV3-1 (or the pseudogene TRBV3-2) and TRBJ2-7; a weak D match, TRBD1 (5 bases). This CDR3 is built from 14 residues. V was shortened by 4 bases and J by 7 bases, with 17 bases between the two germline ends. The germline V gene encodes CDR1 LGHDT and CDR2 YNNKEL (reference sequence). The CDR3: CASSLGRQVREQYF. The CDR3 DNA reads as TGTGCCAGCAGCCTGGGGCGGCAGGTGAGGGAGCAGTACTTC.

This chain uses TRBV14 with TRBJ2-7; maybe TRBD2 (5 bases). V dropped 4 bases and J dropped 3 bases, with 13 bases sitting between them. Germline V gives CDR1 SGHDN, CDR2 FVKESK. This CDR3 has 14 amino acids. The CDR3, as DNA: TGTGCCAGCAGCCCAACCGGACTTCTCTACGAGCAGTACTTC. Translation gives CASSPTGLLYEQYF.